This T cell receptor (beta chain) stems from a study of early T cells in non-severe SARS-CoV-2 infection. In the study overall: The chains were unpaired, and the sequenced material was bulk RNA from unsorted whole blood. The study's findings and limits: Matching with VDJdb favored anti-spike CD8 responses (missing private and CD4 specificities).

This clonotype was observed a handful of times. Its antigen is unidentified. V was pared by 8 bases and J by 2 bases, with 16 bases between. The CDR3 has 14 residues. Germline CDR1 MDHEN, CDR2 SYDVKM. A single record per CDR3 protein comes from TCRdb applying MiXCR to the 5' RACE reads. The table includes fewer than 65,000 distinct CDR3 sequences, 5% to 6.5% detected once. The V and J genes are TRBV28 and TRBJ2-7; possible D gene TRBD2, 6 bases. The sequenced sample was whole blood, obtained at baseline. This TCR derives from an adult who was a healthcare worker with PCR-confirmed SARS-CoV-2 infection or an uninfected control (not recorded which). The CDR3 region is CASLSGLQPYEQYF. The CDR3 DNA reads TGTGCCAGCTTAAGCGGGTTACAGCCCTACGAGCAGTACTTC.